This T cell receptor (beta chain) was profiled in a study of blood T cell repertoires in COVID-19. Each participant's cohort was designated according to participant-reported clinical history. CDR3 length: 13 residues. The trim removed 5 bases at V and 4 bases at J, leaving 5 bases unmatched. The germline V gene has CDR1 MNHEY and CDR2 SVGEGT. Measured with immunoSEQ multiplex PCR; TCRdb has only the in-frame clones, and not every one. The sample has 270,000 or so clones, approximately 90% seen once. Sequenced: PBMCs or T cells enriched from blood (not recorded which). V and J are TRBV6-2 or TRBV6-3 and TRBJ2-7; TRBD2 aligns across 7 bases. This receptor was taken from a woman in her twenties or thirties with acute COVID-19. The CDR3 nucleotides are TGTGCCAGCAGTCGCGGGAGATGGTACGAGCAGTACTTC. Translated: CASSRGRWYEQYF.